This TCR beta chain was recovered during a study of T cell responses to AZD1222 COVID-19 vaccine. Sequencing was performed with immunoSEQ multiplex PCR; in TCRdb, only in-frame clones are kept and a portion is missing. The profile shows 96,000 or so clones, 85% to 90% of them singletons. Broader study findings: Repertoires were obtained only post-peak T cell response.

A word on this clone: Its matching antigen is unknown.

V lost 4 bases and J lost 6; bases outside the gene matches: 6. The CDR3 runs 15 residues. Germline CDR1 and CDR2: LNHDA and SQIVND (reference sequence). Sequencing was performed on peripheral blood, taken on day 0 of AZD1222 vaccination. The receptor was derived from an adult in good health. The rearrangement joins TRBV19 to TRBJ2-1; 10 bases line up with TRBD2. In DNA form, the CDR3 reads TGTGCCAGTAGTAAGTCTAGCGGGAGTCGCAATGAGCAGTTCTTC. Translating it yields CASSKSSGSRNEQFF. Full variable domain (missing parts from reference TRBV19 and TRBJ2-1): DGGITQSPKYLFRKEGQNVTLSCEQNLNHDAMYWYRQDPGQGLRLIYYSQIVNDFQKGDIAEGYSVSREKKESFPLTVTSAQKNPTAFYLCASSKSSGSRNEQFFGPGTRLTVL.